This T cell receptor (beta chain) was observed in a study of T cell responses to AZD1222 COVID-19 vaccine. Overall study results and limits: Most donors were white British and more were female, and clonal diversity was possibly underestimated. Repertoire samples came only from after the peak T cell response.

Worth noting for this clone: What it binds is not known.

Trimming stripped 4 bases from V and 6 bases from J, with 9 bases between. The germline gives CDR1 SQVTM, CDR2 ANQGSEA. The CDR3 contains 12 residues. Clones were read by immunoSEQ multiplex PCR, and TCRdb kept only the in-frame ones, dropping some. The profile shows roughly 120,000 clones, about 86% of them singletons. Pooling covered second doses at about 4 or about 12 weeks. V gene TRBV29-1 combines with J gene TRBJ1-4; D possibly corresponds to TRBD1 (5 bases). This TCR was recovered from an adult who received the AZD1222 COVID-19 vaccine. This sample comprised peripheral blood, obtained 28 days after the second AZD1222 dose. The CDR3 DNA follows: TGCAGCGTTGGGGGCAGGGATGAAAAACTGTTTTTT. Translating gives CSVGGRDEKLFF.